These 4 T cell receptor beta chains were all obtained from the same sample, sequenced in a study of CD8 T cells in Susac syndrome. The RNA input was about 0.45 to 1 ug, and it was reverse transcribed with random hexamers. TCRdb itself ran the immunoSEQ multiplex PCR reads through MiXCR, one entry per CDR3 protein. The sample holds fewer than 85,000 distinct CDR3 sequences, 94% seen once. The sequenced material came from CD8+ T cells from PBMCs. All receptors come from a human donor with Susac syndrome.

In its sample, this clonotype was seen once. The J gene is TRBJ2-2, the V gene TRBV6-6; D remains ambiguous. Germline-derived CDR1 and CDR2 are MNHNY and SVGAGI (reference sequence). The CDR3 is made up of 11 amino acids. With 7 bases removed from V and 7 bases from J, the gap between germline ends came to 7 bases. CDR3 residues: CASTVNGELFF. In DNA, the CDR3 is TGTGCCAGCACGGTTAACGGGGAGCTGTTTTTT.

CDR3 DNA sequence: TGCAGCGTTGAGGGACAGGGGAAGAACACTGAAGCTTTCTTT. Translating it yields CSVEGQGKNTEAFF. V and J are TRBV29-1 and TRBJ1-1, with TRBD1 identical over 10 bases. There are 14 residues in the CDR3. CDR1 SQVTM and CDR2 ANQGSEA come from the germline V gene. Trimming at V came to 3 bases and at J to 1 base, leaving 2 bases not matched to a gene.

DNA of the CDR3: TGTGCCAGCAGTTCAAACAGAGACACCGGGGAGCTGTTTTTT. It codes for CASSSNRDTGELFF. The chain carries TRBV6-2 or TRBV6-3 and TRBJ2-2; D uncertain. This CDR3 comprises 14 residues. V was trimmed by 4 bases and J by 3 bases, leaving 9 bases between them. Germline V gene lookup returns CDR1 MNHEY and CDR2 SVGEGT.

The chain combines TRBV12-3 or TRBV12-4 with TRBJ2-5; no reliable D call. V lost 3 bases to trimming and J lost 6 bases, with 20 bases between them. The CDR3 spans 16 residues. CDR3 in DNA: TGTGCCAGCAGTTTTGAAAGGCTAGACCCTCAGAAGACCCAGTACTTC. It codes for CASSFERLDPQKTQYF.